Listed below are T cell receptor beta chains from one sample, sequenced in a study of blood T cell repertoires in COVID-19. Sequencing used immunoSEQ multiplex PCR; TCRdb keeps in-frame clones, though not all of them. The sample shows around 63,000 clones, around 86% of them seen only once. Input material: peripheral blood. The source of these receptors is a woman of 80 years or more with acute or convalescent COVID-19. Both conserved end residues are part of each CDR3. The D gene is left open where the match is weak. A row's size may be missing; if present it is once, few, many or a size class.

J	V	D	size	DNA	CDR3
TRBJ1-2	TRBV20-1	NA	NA	TGCAGTGCTAGAGATCCCCAGTTAAACCTCTTC	CSARDPQLNLF
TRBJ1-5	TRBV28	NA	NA	TGTGCCAGCAGTTTGTCACCCGGGGATGGACAGCCCCAGCATTTT	CASSLSPGDGQPQHF
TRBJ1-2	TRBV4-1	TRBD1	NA	TGCGCCAGCAGCCAAGCCGAGGGACAGGGGACGGATGGCTACACCTTC	CASSQAEGQGTDGYTF
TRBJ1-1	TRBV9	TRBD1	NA	TGTGCCAGCAGCGTAGCAGGGACAGGGGTTAACACTGAAGCTTTCTTT	CASSVAGTGVNTEAFF
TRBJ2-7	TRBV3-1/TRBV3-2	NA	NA	TGTGCCAGCAGCCAAGTAGGCGGGCGGCTCCCCTACGAGCAGTACTTC	CASSQVGGRLPYEQYF
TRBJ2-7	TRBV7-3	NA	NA	TGTGCCAGCAGAAGAGATAGGAGCTCCTACGAGCAGTACTTC	CASRRDRSSYEQYF
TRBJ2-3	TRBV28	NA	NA	TGTGCCAGCAGTCAAAAGAGGCGCACAGATACGCAGTATTTT	CASSQKRRTDTQYF
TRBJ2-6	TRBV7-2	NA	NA	TGTGCCAGCAGCTTACCGCAGGGCTCTGGGGCCAACGTCCTGACTTTC	CASSLPQGSGANVLTF
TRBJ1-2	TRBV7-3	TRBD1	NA	TGTGCCAGCAGCCAAACAGGGGTCGAGGGCTACACCTTC	CASSQTGVEGYTF
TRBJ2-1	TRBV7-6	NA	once	TGTGCCAGCAGCTTAGGTTTGCAGGGCTCCTACAATGAGCAGTTCTTC	CASSLGLQGSYNEQFF
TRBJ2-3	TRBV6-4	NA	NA	TGTGCCAGCAGTGACTCGGGGGCAGGTACGCAGTATTTT	CASSDSGAGTQYF
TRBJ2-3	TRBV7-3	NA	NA	TGTGCCAGCAGGCAGGGGGATACGCAGTATTTT	CASRQGDTQYF
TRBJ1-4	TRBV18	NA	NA	TGTGCCAGCTCACCAGGGGTTCAGGGGCTTGGAGAAAAACTGTTTTTT	CASSPGVQGLGEKLFF
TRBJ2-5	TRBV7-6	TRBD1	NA	TGTGCCAGCAGCTTAAACACCAGGACAGGGATCGGAGAGACCCAGTACTTC	CASSLNTRTGIGETQYF
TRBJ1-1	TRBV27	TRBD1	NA	TGTGCCAGCGGGACAGGGCCATTCAATGAAGCTTTCTTT	CASGTGPFNEAFF
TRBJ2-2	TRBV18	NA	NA	TGTGCCAGCTCACCATATGAGGTTGCAATCCCCGGGGAGCTGTTTTTT	CASSPYEVAIPGELFF
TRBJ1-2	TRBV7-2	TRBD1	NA	TGTGCCAGCAGCATCTCCGGCCCCGCAGGGGGTGGCTACACCTTC	CASSISGPAGGGYTF
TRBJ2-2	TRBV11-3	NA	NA	TGTGCCAGCAGCTTCGGGGTAGGGAACACCGGGGAGCTGTTTTTT	CASSFGVGNTGELFF
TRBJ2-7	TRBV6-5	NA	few	TGTGCCAGCGTACCTGCTGGAGGGGCGAACGAGCAGTACTTC	CASVPAGGANEQYF
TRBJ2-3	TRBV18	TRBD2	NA	TGTGCCAGCTCATCAACCGGGACAGGGACTAGCGGGAGGACAGATACGCAGTATTTT	CASSSTGTGTSGRTDTQYF
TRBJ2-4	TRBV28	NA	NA	TGTGCCAGCAGTTTACGGGACATTCAGTACTTC	CASSLRDIQYF
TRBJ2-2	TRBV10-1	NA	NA	TGCGCCAGCAGTGAAAAGTTAGTTCCCGGGGAGCTGTTTTTT	CASSEKLVPGELFF